A selection of T cell receptor beta chains follows, all from one sample in a study of cytomegalovirus exposure and HLA in healthy donors. Assay: immunoSEQ multiplex PCR; the TCRdb copy retains only in-frame clones and omits some. The sample includes about 170,000 clones, around 77% of them seen just once. Sequenced: PBMCs. The source is a woman in her twenties or thirties in good health and CMV-seropositive. Both conserved end residues are part of each CDR3.

CASSLMNTEAFF | TRBV19
CASKGAITYEQYF | TRBV28
CASSSIETSGRVQETQYF | TRBV7-9
CASSCDRGSNQPQHF | TRBV10-1
CASSLDGATSGSYEQYF | TRBV7-2
CASSSDNEQYF | TRBV7-2
CASSQGGLDNEQFF | TRBV14
CASSNRGLNTEAFF | TRBV28
CASSRPGTVNTEAFF | TRBV7-9
CASSTRDRNQPQHF | TRBV19
CAISDRVYNEQFF | TRBV10-3
CASSRGTGDDQPQHF | TRBV7-2
CASSYFGSRGNSPLHF | TRBV6-5
CASSRSGGLVNEQFF | TRBV7-2
CASSSGLGSTEAFF | TRBV7-9